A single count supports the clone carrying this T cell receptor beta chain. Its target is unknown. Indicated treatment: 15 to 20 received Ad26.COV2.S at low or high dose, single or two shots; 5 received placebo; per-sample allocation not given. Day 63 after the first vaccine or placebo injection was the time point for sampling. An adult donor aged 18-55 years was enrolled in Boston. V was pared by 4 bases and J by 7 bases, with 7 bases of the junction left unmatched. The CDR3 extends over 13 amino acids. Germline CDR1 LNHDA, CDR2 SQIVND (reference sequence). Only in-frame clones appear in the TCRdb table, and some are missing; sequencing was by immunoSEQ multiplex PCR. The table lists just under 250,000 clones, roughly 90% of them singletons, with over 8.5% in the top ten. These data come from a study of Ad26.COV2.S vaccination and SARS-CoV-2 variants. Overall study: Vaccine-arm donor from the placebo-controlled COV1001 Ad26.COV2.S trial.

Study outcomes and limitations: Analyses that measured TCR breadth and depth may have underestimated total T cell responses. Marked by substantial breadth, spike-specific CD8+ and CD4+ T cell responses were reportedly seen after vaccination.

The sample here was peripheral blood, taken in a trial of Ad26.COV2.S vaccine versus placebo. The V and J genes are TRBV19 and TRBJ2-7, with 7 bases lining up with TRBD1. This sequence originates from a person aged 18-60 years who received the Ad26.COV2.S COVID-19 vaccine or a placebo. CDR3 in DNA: TGTGCCAGTAGTACTACCCGGGACAGAGAGCAGTACTTC. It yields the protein CASSTTRDREQYF.